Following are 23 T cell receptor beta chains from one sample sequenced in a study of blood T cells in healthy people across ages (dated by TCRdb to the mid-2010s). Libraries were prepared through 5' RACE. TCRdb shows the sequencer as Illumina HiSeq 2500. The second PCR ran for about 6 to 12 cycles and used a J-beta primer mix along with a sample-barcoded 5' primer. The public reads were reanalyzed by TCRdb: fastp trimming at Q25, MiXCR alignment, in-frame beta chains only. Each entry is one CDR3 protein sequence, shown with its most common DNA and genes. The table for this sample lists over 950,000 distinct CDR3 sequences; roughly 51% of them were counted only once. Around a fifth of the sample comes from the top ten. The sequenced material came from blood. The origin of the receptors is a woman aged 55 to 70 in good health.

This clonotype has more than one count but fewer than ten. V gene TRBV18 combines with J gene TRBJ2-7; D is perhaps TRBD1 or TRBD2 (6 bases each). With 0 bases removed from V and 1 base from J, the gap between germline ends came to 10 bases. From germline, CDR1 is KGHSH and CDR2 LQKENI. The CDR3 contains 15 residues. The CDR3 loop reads CASSPPQGRSYEQYF. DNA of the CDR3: TGTGCCAGCTCACCACCGCAGGGGAGGTCCTACGAGCAGTACTTC.

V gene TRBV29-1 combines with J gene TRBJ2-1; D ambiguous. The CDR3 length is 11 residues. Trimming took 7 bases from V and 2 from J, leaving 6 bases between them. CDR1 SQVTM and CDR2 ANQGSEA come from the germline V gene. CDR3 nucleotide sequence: TGCAGCGCCGAGACCTACAATGAGCAGTTCTTC. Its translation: CSAETYNEQFF.

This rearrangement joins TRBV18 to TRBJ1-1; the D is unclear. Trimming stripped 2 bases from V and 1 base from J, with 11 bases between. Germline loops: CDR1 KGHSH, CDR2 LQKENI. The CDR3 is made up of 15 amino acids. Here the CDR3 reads CASSPTMEGNTEAFF. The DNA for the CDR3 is TGTGCCAGCTCACCAACTATGGAGGGGAACACTGAAGCTTTCTTT.

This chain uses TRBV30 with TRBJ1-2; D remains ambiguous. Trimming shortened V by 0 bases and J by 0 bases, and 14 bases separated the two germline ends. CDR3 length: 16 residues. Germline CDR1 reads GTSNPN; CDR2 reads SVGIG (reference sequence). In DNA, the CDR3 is TGTGCCTGGAGTGTAGGTACGACTATCGCTAACTATGGCTACACCTTC. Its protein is CAWSVGTTIANYGYTF.

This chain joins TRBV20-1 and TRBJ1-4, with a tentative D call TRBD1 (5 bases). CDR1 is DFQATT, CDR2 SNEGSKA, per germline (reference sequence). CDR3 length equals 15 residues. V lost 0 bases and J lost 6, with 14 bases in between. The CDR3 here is CSARDLSGGDEKLFF. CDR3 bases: TGCAGTGCTAGAGATTTGTCCGGGGGAGATGAAAAACTGTTTTTT.

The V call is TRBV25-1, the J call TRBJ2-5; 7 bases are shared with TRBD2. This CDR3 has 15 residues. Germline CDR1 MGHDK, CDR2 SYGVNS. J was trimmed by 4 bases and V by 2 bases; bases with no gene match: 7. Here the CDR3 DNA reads TGTGCCAGCAGTGAAGGGAGGGGATGGGTAGAGACCCAGTACTTC. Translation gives CASSEGRGWVETQYF.

CDR3 in DNA: TGCGCCAGCGGTGAGAATTCTGGGGCCAACGTCCTGACTTTC. It is translated as CASGENSGANVLTF. The chain carries TRBV5-1 and TRBJ2-6; no firm D call. The V end was cut by 7 bases, the J end by 1 base, with 9 bases between. CDR1 is SGHRS, CDR2 YFSETQ, per germline. This CDR3 has 14 residues.

The CDR3 DNA reads TGCAGTGCTATAAGCCTTCGACCTGATTCCGGGACAGACAAGCAGTACTTC. Its protein is CSAISLRPDSGTDKQYF. The V call is TRBV20-1, the J call TRBJ2-5; 7 bases are a match to TRBD1. With 4 bases clipped from V and 11 bases from J, the junction kept 25 bases outside the gene matches. Germline CDR1 DFQATT, CDR2 SNEGSKA (reference sequence). The CDR3 consists of 17 residues.

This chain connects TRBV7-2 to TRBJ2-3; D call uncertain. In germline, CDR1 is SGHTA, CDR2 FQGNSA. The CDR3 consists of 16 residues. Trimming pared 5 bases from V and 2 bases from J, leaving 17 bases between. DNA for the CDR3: TGTGCCAGCAGCCCCTGGGCTCGAGGAGACACAGATACGCAGTATTTT. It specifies CASSPWARGDTDTQYF.

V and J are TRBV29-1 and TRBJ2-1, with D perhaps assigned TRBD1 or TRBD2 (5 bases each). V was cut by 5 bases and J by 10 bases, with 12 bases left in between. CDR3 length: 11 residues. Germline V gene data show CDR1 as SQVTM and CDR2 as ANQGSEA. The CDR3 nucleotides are TGCAGCGTTCTTTTCCGGGGCGAGCAGTTCTTC. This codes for CSVLFRGEQFF.

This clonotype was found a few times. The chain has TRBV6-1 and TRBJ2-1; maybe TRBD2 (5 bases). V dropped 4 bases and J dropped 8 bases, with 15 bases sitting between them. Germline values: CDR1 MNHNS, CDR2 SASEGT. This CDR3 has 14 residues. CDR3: CASSGRESGDEQFF. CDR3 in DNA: TGTGCCAGCAGTGGAAGGGAGAGTGGCGATGAGCAGTTCTTC.

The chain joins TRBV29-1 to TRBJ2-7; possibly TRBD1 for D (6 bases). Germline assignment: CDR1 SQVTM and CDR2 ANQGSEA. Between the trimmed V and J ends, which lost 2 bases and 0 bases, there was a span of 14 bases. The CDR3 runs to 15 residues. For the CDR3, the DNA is TGCAGCGTTGAAAAAAGGACAGTGACCTCCTACGAGCAGTACTTC. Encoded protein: CSVEKRTVTSYEQYF.

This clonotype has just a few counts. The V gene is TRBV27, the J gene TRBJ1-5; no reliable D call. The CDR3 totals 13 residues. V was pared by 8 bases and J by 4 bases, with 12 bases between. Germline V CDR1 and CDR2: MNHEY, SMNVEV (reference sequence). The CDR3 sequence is CASRLTWNQPQHF. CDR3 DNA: TGTGCCAGCCGCCTCACCTGGAATCAGCCCCAGCATTTT.

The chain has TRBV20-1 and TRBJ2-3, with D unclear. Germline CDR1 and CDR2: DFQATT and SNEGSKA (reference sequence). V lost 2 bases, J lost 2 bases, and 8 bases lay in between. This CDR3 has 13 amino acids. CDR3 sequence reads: CSARRENTDTQYF. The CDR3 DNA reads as TGCAGTGCTAGACGAGAGAACACAGATACGCAGTATTTT.

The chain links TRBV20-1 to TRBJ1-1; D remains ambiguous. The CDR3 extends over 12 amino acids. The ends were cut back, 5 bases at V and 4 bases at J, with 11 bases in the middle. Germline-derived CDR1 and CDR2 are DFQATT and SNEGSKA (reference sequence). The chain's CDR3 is CSAEAGSTEAFF. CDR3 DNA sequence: TGCAGTGCTGAGGCGGGCTCCACTGAAGCTTTCTTT.

CDR3 nucleotide sequence: TGTGCCAGCAGTGCCCAGCAAGAGACCCAGTACTTC. Translation: CASSAQQETQYF. This chain links TRBV2 with TRBJ2-5; unclear D gene. The CDR3 contains 12 residues. Trimming took 4 bases from V and 2 from J, leaving 5 bases between them. Germline assignment: CDR1 SNHLY and CDR2 FYNNEI.

The CDR3, as DNA: TGTGCCAGCAGTGCGGACAGGGGCCGTCAAGAGACCCAGTACTTC. This gives the protein CASSADRGRQETQYF. V usage is TRBV6-5 and J usage is TRBJ2-5; 9 nucleotides agree with TRBD1. The V gene's germline CDR1 is MNHEY and CDR2 SVGAGI. The CDR3 consists of 15 residues. V was pared by 5 bases and J by 2 bases, with 6 bases of the junction left unmatched.

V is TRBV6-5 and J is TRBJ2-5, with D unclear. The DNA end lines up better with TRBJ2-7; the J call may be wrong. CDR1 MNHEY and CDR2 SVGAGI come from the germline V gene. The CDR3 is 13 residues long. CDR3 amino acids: CAGYELSSYEQYF. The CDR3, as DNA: TGTGCCGGATATGAATTAAGCTCCTACGAGCAGTACTTC.

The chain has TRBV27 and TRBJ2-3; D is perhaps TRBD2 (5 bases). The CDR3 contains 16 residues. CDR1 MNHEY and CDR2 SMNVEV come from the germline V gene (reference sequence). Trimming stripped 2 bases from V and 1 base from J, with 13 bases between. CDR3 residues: CASSLTRRSGTDTQYF. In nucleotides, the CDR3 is TGTGCCAGCAGTTTAACCCGGAGGAGCGGCACAGATACGCAGTATTTT.

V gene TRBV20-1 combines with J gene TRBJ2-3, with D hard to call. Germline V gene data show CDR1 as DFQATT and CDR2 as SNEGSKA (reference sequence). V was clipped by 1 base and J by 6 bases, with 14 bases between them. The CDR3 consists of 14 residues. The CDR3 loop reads CSARVAPVRDTQYF. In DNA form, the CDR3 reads TGCAGTGCTAGAGTAGCTCCTGTTCGGGATACGCAGTATTTT.

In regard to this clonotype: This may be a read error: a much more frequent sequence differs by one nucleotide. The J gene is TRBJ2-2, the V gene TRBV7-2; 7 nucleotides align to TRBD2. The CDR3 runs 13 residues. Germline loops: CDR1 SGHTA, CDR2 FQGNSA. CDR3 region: CDTHRGVTGELFF. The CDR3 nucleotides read TGTGACACCCACCGGGGGGTTACCGGGGAGCTGTTTTTT.

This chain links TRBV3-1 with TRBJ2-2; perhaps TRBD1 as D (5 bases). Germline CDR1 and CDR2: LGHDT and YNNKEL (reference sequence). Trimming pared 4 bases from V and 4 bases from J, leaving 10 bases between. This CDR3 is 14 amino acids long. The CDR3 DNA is TGTGCCAGCAGCCCAGGGTATACCACCGGGGAGCTGTTTTTT. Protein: CASSPGYTTGELFF.

CDR3 DNA: TGTGCCAGCAGCCAAGATGGTACAGAACAGCCCCAGCATTTT. As protein: CASSQDGTEQPQHF. The chain carries TRBV4-2 and TRBJ1-5; D remains ambiguous. V was clipped by 0 bases and J by 7 bases, with 10 bases between them. CDR1 and CDR2 (germline): LGHNA, YNFKEQ. The CDR3 spans 14 residues.